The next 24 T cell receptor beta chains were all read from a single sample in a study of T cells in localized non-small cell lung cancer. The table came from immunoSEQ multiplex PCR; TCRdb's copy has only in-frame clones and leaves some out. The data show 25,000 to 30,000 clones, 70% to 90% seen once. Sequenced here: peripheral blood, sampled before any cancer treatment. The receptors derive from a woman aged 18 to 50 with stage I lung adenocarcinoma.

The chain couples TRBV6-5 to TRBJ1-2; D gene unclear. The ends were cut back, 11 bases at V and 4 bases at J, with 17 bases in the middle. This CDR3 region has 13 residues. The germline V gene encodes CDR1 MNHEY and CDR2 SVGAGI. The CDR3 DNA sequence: TGTGCCTCGCGAGGAGCCTCACTCTATGGCTACACCTTC. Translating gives CASRGASLYGYTF.

The CDR3 DNA reads TGCGCCAGCAGCCAGACTAGCGGATCGTACCAAGAGACCCAGTACTTC. This gives the protein CASSQTSGSYQETQYF. V gene TRBV5-1 combines with J gene TRBJ2-5; 9 bases map to TRBD2. CDR1 and CDR2 (germline): SGHRS, YFSETQ. The CDR3 length is 16 residues. The junction had 7 bases not matched to a gene; V was cut back by 4 bases and J by 0 bases.

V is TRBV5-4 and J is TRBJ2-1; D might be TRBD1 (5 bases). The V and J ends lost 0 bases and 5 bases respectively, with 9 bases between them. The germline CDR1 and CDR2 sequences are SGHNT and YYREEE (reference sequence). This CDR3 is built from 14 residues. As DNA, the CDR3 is TGTGCCAGCAGCTTGGGGGGCTGGGACAATGAGCAGTTCTTC. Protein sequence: CASSLGGWDNEQFF.

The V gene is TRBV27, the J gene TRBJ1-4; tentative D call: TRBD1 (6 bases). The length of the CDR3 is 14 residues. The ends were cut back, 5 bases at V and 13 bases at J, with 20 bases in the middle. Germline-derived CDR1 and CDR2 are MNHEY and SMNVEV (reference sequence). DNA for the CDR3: TGTGCCAGCAGTACAAGCCAGGACAGATCGCCACTGTTTTTT. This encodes CASSTSQDRSPLFF.

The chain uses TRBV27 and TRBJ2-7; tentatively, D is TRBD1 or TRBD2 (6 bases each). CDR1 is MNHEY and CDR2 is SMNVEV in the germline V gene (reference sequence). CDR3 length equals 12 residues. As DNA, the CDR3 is TGTGCTACCCTTACGGGGGCTTACGAGCAGTACTTC. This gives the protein CATLTGAYEQYF.

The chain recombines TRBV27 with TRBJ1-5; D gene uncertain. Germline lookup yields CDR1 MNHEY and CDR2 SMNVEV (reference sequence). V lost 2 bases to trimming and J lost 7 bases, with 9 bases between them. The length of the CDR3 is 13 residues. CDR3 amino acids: CASSLTSRQPQHF. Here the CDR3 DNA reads TGTGCCAGCAGTTTAACGAGTCGCCAGCCCCAGCATTTT.

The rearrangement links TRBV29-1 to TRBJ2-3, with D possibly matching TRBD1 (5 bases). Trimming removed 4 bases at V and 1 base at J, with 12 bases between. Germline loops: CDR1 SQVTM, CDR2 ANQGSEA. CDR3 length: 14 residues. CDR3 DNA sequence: TGCAGCGTTGCAGGGTTTACGGGCACAGATACGCAGTATTTT. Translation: CSVAGFTGTDTQYF.

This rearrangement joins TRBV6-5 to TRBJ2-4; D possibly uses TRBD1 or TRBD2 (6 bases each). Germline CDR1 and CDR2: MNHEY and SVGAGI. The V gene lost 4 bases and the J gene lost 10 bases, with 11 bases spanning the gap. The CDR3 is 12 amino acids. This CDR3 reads CASSSAGHIQYF. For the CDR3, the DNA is TGTGCCAGCAGTTCGGCGGGACATATTCAGTACTTC.

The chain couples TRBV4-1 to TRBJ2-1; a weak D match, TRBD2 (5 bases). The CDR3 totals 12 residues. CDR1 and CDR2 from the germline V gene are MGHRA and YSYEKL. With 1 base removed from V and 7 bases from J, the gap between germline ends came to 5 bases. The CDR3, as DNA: TGCGCCAGCAGCCAAGGAGGGAATGAGCAGTTCTTC. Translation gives CASSQGGNEQFF.

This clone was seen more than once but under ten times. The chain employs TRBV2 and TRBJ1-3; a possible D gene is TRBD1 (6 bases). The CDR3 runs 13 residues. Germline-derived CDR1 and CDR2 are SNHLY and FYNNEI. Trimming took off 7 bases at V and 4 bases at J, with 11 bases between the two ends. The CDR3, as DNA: TGTGCCAGCACACGGGGGCCCGGAAACACCATATATTTT. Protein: CASTRGPGNTIYF.

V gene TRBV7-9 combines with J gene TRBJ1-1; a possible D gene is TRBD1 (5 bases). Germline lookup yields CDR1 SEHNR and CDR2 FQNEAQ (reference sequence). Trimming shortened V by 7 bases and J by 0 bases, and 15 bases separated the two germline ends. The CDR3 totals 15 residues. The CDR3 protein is CASIGTEVMNTEAFF. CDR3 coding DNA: TGTGCCAGCATCGGGACGGAAGTCATGAACACTGAAGCTTTCTTT.

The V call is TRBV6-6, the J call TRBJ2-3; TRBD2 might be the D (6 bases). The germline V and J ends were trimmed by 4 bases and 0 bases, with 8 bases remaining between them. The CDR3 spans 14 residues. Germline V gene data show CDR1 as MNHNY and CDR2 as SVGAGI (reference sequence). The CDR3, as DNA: TGTGCCAGCAGTTCGGCGGGAAGCACAGATACGCAGTATTTT. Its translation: CASSSAGSTDTQYF.

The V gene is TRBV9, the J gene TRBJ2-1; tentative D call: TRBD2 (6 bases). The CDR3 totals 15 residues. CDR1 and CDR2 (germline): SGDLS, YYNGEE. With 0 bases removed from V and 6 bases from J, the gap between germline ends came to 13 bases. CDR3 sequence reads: CASSVGGLPPNEQFF. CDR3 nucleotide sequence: TGTGCCAGCAGCGTAGGGGGACTCCCCCCCAATGAGCAGTTCTTC.

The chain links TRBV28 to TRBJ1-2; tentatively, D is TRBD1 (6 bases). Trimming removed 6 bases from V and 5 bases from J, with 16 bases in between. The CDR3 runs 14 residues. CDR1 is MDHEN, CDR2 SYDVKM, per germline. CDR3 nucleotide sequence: TGTGCCAGCAGATCTACAGGGATGGCGTATGGCTACACCTTC. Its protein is CASRSTGMAYGYTF.

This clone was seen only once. CDR3 loop: CATSRDEAGRMNTGELFF. The CDR3, as DNA: TGTGCCACCAGCAGAGATGAGGCGGGAAGGATGAACACCGGGGAGCTGTTTTTT. The J gene is TRBJ2-2, the V gene TRBV15, with a weak D call TRBD2 (6 bases). Trimming took 0 bases from V and 1 from J, leaving 15 bases between them. The germline V gene encodes CDR1 LNHNV and CDR2 YYDKDF (reference sequence). The CDR3 runs to 18 residues.

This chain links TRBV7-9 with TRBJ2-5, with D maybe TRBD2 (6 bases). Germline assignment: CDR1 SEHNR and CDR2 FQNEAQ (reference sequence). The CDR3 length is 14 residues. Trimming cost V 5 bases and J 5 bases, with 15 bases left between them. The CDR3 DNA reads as TGTGCCAGCAGCCCGAACGGGAGTGGTGAGACCCAGTACTTC. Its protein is CASSPNGSGETQYF.

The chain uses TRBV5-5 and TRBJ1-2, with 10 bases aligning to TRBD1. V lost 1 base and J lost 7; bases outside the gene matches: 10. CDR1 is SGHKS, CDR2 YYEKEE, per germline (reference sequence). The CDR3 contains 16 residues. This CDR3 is CASSLSRTGGPSGYTF. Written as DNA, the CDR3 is TGTGCCAGCAGCTTGTCTCGGACAGGGGGGCCTAGTGGCTACACCTTC. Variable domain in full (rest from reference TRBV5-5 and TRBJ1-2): DAGVTQSPTHLIKTRGQQVTLRCSPISGHKSVSWYQQVLGQGPQFIFQYYEKEERGRGNFPDRFSARQFPNYSSELNVNALLLGDSALYLCASSLSRTGGPSGYTFGSGTRLTVV.

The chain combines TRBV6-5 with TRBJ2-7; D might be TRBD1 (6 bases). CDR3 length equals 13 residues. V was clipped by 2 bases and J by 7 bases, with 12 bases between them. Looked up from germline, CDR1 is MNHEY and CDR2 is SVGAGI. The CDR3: CASSYQGLEEQYF. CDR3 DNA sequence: TGTGCCAGCAGTTACCAGGGGCTGGAAGAGCAGTACTTC.

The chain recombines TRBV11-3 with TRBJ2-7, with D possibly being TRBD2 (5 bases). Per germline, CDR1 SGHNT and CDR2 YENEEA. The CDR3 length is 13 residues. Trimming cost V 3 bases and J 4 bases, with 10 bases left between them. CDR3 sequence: CASSFRTEYEQYF. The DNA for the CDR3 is TGTGCCAGCAGCTTTCGGACTGAATACGAGCAGTACTTC.

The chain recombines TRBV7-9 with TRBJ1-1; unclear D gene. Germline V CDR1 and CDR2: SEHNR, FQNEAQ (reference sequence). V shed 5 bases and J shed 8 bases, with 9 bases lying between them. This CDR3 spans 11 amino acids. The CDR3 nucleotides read TGTGCCAGCAGCGTCCAATACGAAGCTTTCTTT. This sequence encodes CASSVQYEAFF.

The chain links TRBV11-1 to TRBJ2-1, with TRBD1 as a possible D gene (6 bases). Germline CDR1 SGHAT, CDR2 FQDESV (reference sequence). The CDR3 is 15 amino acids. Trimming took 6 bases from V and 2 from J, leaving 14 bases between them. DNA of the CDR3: TGTGCCAGCAGTCAGGGGAGTTTAACCTACAATGAGCAGTTCTTC. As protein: CASSQGSLTYNEQFF.

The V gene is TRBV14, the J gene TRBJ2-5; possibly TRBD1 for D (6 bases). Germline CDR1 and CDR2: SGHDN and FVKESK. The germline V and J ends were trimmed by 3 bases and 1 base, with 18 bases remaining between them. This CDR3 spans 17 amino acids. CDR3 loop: CASSHFFRQEIQETQYF. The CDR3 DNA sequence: TGTGCCAGCAGCCATTTTTTTAGACAGGAGATCCAAGAGACCCAGTACTTC.

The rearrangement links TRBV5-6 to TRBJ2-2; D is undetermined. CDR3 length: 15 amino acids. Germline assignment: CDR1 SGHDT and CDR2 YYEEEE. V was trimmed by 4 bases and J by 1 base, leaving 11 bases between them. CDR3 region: CASSLYDWNTGELFF. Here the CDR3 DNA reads TGTGCCAGCAGCCTTTATGACTGGAACACCGGGGAGCTGTTTTTT.

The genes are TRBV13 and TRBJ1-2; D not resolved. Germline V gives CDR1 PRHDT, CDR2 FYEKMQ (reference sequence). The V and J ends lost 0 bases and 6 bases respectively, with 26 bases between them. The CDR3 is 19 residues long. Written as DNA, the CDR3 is TGTGCCAGCAGCTTAGGATCCGTGGCCCTCAATCGAGGCTTCAATGGCTACACCTTC. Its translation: CASSLGSVALNRGFNGYTF.